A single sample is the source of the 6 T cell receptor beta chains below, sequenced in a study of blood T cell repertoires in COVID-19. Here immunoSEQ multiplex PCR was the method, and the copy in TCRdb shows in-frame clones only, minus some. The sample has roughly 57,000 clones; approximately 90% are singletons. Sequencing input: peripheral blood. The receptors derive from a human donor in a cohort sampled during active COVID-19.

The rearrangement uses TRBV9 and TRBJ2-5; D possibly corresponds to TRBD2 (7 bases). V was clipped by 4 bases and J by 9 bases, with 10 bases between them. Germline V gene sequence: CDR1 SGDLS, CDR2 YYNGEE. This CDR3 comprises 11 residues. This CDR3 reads CASSPGGPQYF. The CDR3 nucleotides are TGTGCCAGCAGCCCGGGGGGCCCCCAGTACTTC.

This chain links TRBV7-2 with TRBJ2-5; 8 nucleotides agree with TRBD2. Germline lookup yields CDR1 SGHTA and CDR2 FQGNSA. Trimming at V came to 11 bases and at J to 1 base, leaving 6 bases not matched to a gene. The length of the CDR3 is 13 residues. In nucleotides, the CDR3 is TGTGCCGGTAGCGGGGCCCTCCAAGAGACCCAGTACTTC. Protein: CAGSGALQETQYF.

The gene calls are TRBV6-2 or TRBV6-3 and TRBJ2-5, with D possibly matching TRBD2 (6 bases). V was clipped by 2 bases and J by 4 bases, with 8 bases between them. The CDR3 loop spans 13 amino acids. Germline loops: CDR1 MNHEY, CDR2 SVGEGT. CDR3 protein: CASSYMGGETQYF. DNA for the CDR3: TGTGCCAGCAGTTACATGGGGGGAGAGACCCAGTACTTC.

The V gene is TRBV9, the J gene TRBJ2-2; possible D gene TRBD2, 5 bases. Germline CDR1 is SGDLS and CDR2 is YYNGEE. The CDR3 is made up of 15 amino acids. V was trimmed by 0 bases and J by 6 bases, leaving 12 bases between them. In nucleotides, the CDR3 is TGTGCCAGCAGCGTAGTGGGCGAGGGTTCCGGGGAGCTGTTTTTT. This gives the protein CASSVVGEGSGELFF.

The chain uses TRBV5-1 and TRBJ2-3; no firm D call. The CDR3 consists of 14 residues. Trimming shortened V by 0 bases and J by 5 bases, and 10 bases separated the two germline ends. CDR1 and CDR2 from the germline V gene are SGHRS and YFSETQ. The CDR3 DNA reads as TGCGCCAGCAGCTTGGTGGCAGTCCGAGATACGCAGTATTTT. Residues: CASSLVAVRDTQYF.

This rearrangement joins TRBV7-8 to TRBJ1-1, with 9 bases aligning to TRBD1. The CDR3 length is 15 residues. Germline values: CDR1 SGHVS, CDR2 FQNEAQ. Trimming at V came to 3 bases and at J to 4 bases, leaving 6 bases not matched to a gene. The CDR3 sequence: CASSLSATGGTEAFF. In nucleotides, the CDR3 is TGTGCCAGCAGCTTGTCGGCGACAGGGGGCACTGAAGCTTTCTTT.